Shown below are 9 T cell receptor beta chains from a single sample sequenced in a study of shared clonotypes between healthy human individuals. Sequencing used immunoSEQ multiplex PCR; TCRdb keeps in-frame clones, though not all of them. The sample has about 1 million clones, 70% to 80% seen once. Input material: memory CD4+ T cells from PBMCs. Subset noted: CD45RA-negative fraction. These receptors were collected from a man aged 18 to 29 in good health. Some clones in this sample may be carry-over from other donors' samples.

This chain links TRBV5-1 with TRBJ2-4; TRBD1 matches at 8 bases. Germline assignment: CDR1 SGHRS and CDR2 YFSETQ. Germline trimming cut 4 bases from V and 6 bases from J; bases unmatched to any gene: 9. The CDR3 runs 15 residues. The CDR3 loop is CASSEDTGTGNIQYF. Here the CDR3 DNA reads TGCGCCAGCAGCGAAGATACCGGGACAGGAAACATTCAGTACTTC.

The chain links TRBV19 to TRBJ1-1; TRBD1 agrees at 7 bases. CDR3 length equals 15 residues. Germline values: CDR1 LNHDA, CDR2 SQIVND (reference sequence). With 5 bases clipped from V and 4 bases from J, the junction kept 10 bases outside the gene matches. CDR3 sequence: CASSPQRQGGTEAFF. The CDR3 region has the DNA TGTGCCAGTAGTCCACAAAGACAGGGTGGCACTGAAGCTTTCTTT. The full variable domain, rest sourced from reference TRBV19 and TRBJ1-1, is DGGITQSPKYLFRKEGQNVTLSCEQNLNHDAMYWYRQDPGQGLRLIYYSQIVNDFQKGDIAEGYSVSREKKESFPLTVTSAQKNPTAFYLCASSPQRQGGTEAFFGQGTRLTVV.

This clone was counted a single time. The chain links TRBV4-1 to TRBJ1-3, with D unresolved. Germline CDR1 MGHRA, CDR2 YSYEKL. V lost 2 bases to trimming and J lost 2 bases, with 7 bases between them. This CDR3 has 14 residues. The CDR3 DNA is TGCGCCAGCAGCCAATCGGTCGCTGGAAACACCATATATTTT. Translated: CASSQSVAGNTIYF.

J is TRBJ2-3 and V is TRBV2, with D tentatively TRBD2 (6 bases). Germline V CDR1 and CDR2: SNHLY, FYNNEI. CDR3 length: 14 residues. V shed 3 bases and J shed 2 bases, with 9 bases lying between them. In DNA form, the CDR3 reads TGTGCCAGCAGTGACGCTAGCGCCACAGATACGCAGTATTTT. It codes for CASSDASATDTQYF.

The V and J genes are TRBV11-3 and TRBJ2-1, with 11 positions matching TRBD2. V was pared by 5 bases and J by 5 bases, with 8 bases of the junction left unmatched. The CDR3 has 16 amino acids. Germline V gene lookup returns CDR1 SGHNT and CDR2 YENEEA. The CDR3: CASSPRTSGPNNEQFF. Written as DNA, the CDR3 is TGTGCCAGCAGCCCGAGGACTAGCGGGCCAAACAATGAGCAGTTCTTC.

This clone showed up just a few times. The chain carries TRBV7-9 and TRBJ1-1; possible D gene TRBD1, 5 bases. Trimming left V 0 bases short and J 4 bases short, with 9 bases between. Germline V gene data show CDR1 as SEHNR and CDR2 as FQNEAQ (reference sequence). CDR3 length equals 14 residues. This CDR3 is CASSLARRGTEAFF. DNA for the CDR3: TGTGCCAGCAGCTTAGCAAGAAGGGGCACTGAAGCTTTCTTT.

Concerning this clone: Other DNA sequences of this sample code for an identical CDR3. V usage is TRBV28 and J usage is TRBJ2-7, with D maybe TRBD1 (5 bases). The germline CDR1 and CDR2 sequences are MDHEN and SYDVKM. Between the trimmed V and J ends, which lost 2 bases and 3 bases, there was a span of 11 bases. The CDR3 totals 14 residues. The CDR3 loop reads CASSLLGQNYEQYF. The CDR3 region has the DNA TGTGCCAGCAGTTTACTCGGACAAAACTACGAGCAGTACTTC.

Concerning this clone itself: Distinct nucleotide sequences in the sample also encode this CDR3. The chain carries TRBV11-2 and TRBJ1-1; D gene uncertain. V was cut by 1 base and J by 2 bases, with 5 bases left in between. Germline V gives CDR1 SGHAT, CDR2 FQNNGV. CDR3 size: 13 residues. Here the CDR3 DNA reads TGTGCCAGCAGCTTAGCAGGAAACACTGAAGCTTTCTTT. Protein product: CASSLAGNTEAFF.

As DNA, the CDR3 is TGTGCCAGCAGTTCCCGGAGGACCGCTGAAGCTTTCTTT. This codes for CASSSRRTAEAFF. The chain is built from TRBV27 and TRBJ1-1, with D hard to call. This CDR3 contains 13 residues. Trimming stripped 4 bases from V and 6 bases from J, with 12 bases between. Germline lookup yields CDR1 MNHEY and CDR2 SMNVEV (reference sequence).